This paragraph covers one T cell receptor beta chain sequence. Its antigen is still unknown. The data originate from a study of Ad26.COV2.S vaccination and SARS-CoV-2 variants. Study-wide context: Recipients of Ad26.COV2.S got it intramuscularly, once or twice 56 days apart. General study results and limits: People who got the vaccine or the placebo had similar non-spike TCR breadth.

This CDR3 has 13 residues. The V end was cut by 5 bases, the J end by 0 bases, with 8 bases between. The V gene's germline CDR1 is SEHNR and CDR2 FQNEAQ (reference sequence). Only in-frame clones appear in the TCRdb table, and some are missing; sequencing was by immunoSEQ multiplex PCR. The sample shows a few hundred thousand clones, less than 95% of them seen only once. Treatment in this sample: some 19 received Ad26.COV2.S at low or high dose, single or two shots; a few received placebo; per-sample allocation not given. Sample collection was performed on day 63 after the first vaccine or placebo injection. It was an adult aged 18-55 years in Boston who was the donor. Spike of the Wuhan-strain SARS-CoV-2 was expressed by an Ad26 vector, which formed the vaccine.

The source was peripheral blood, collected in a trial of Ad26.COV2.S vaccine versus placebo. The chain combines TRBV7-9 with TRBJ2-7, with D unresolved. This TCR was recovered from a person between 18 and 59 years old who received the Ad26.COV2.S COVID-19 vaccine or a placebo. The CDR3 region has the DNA TGTGCCAGCAGCCTGACTGCCTCCTACGAGCAGTACTTC. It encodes CASSLTASYEQYF.